Listed here are 26 T cell receptor beta chains from one sample, sequenced in a study of T cells in Graves' hyperthyroidism and ophthalmopathy. TCR beta CDR3 sequences were amplified from RNA transcripts. First-round RT-PCR of the TCR CDR3 relied on the HTBI primer set. Each CDR3 protein gets one entry after TCRdb re-called the multiplex PCR reads with MiXCR. The profile shows more than 350,000 distinct CDR3 sequences, 13% to 15% of them singletons. Input material: blood. These receptor sequences come from a woman in her sixties or seventies with Graves' ophthalmopathy.

This clonotype was picked up many times. CDR3 nucleotides: TGTGCCAGCAGTGAAGAGGGAATAGAGACCCAGTACTTC. The encoded protein is CASSEEGIETQYF. The chain links TRBV6-1 to TRBJ2-5; D gene ambiguous. The CDR3 consists of 13 residues. Trimming cost V 1 base and J 4 bases, with 7 bases left between them. CDR1 MNHNS and CDR2 SASEGT come from the germline V gene.

In this sample, this clonotype turned up a few times. This chain connects TRBV6-5 to TRBJ1-1; no reliable D call. Trimming removed 0 bases at V and 2 bases at J, with 10 bases between. The V gene's germline CDR1 is MNHEY and CDR2 SVGAGI. This CDR3 has 15 residues. CDR3: CASSYSRQQNTEAFF. CDR3 bases: TGTGCCAGCAGTTACTCGAGGCAGCAAAACACTGAAGCTTTCTTT.

This clonotype appeared many times. Written as DNA, the CDR3 is TGTGCCAGCAGGAAAGGACTAGCGGGAGACGAGCAGTACTTC. Translating gives CASRKGLAGDEQYF. This sequence joins TRBV11-2 and TRBJ2-7; the match to TRBD2 covers 13 bases. This CDR3 has 14 residues. Unmatched junction bases numbered 4, after V lost 6 bases and J lost 5 bases. Per the germline V gene, CDR1 is SGHAT and CDR2 is FQNNGV.

This clonotype was seen only a few times. This chain connects TRBV20-1 to TRBJ2-7; 10 bases line up with TRBD1. The trim removed 4 bases at V and 3 bases at J, leaving 9 bases unmatched. CDR3 length: 15 residues. CDR1 and CDR2 (germline): DFQATT, SNEGSKA (reference sequence). The CDR3 DNA is TGCAGTGCTATGGCCGGGACAGGGGCTCTCTACGAGCAGTACTTC. The encoded protein is CSAMAGTGALYEQYF.

This clonotype was counted a few times. The chain joins TRBV12-3 or TRBV12-4 to TRBJ1-6, with a possible D match to TRBD1 (5 bases). The CDR3 is 14 amino acids. V was pared by 2 bases and J by 3 bases, with 5 bases between. As DNA, the CDR3 is TGTGCCAGCAGTTTACAGGGCTATAATTCACCCCTCCACTTT. It specifies CASSLQGYNSPLHF.

Only a few counts were recorded for this clonotype. CDR3 residues: CASSYRDITNNEQFF. As DNA, the CDR3 is TGTGCCAGCAGTTACCGGGACATCACAAACAATGAGCAGTTCTTC. V usage is TRBV6-6 and J usage is TRBJ2-1; TRBD1 might be the D (6 bases). The germline V and J ends were trimmed by 2 bases and 5 bases, with 13 bases remaining between them. The CDR3 sequence is 15 residues long. Per germline, CDR1 MNHNY and CDR2 SVGAGI (reference sequence).

This clonotype occurred many times. V usage is TRBV11-2 and J usage is TRBJ2-5; TRBD2 agrees at 12 bases. The CDR3 is made up of 16 amino acids. Trimming removed 5 bases from V and 2 bases from J; junction bases left unmatched: 6. The germline CDR1 and CDR2 sequences are SGHAT and FQNNGV. The CDR3 loop is CASSPYGLAGQETQYF. The CDR3 DNA reads as TGTGCCAGCAGCCCGTACGGACTAGCGGGGCAAGAGACCCAGTACTTC. The whole variable domain, filled in from reference TRBV11-2 and TRBJ2-5, reads EAGVAQSPRYKIIEKRQSVAFWCNPISGHATLYWYQQILGQGPKLLIQFQNNGVVDDSQLPKDRFSAERLKGVDSTLKIQPAKLEDSAVYLCASSPYGLAGQETQYFGPGTRLLVL.

This clonotype was picked up many times. J is TRBJ2-1 and V is TRBV2, with D perhaps TRBD1 (6 bases). Trimming stripped 5 bases from V and 8 bases from J, with 16 bases between. The CDR3 totals 14 residues. Germline V gene data show CDR1 as SNHLY and CDR2 as FYNNEI. DNA for the CDR3: TGTGCCAGCAGTAAATTGGGGGCCTCGGATGAGCAGTTCTTC. It encodes CASSKLGASDEQFF. Combining the CDR3 with reference TRBV2 and TRBJ2-1 gives the whole variable domain EPEVTQTPSHQVTQMGQEVILRCVPISNHLYFYWYRQILGQKVEFLVSFYNNEISEKSEIFDDQFSVERPDGSNFTLKIRSTKLEDSAMYFCASSKLGASDEQFFGPGTRLTVL.

This clonotype was detected ten times or more. CDR3 sequence: CASSDGGVPYEQYF. CDR3 nucleotides: TGCGCCAGCAGCGATGGCGGGGTACCCTACGAGCAGTACTTC. The V gene is TRBV5-1, the J gene TRBJ2-7; weak D call: TRBD2 (6 bases). The CDR3 sequence is 14 residues long. V was cut by 4 bases and J by 2 bases, with 13 bases left in between. Germline CDR1 is SGHRS and CDR2 is YFSETQ. The full variable domain, its missing parts supplied by reference TRBV5-1 and TRBJ2-7, is KAGVTQTPRYLIKTRGQQVTLSCSPISGHRSVSWYQQTPGQGLQFLFEYFSETQRNKGNFPGRFSGRQFSNSRSEMNVSTLELGDSALYLCASSDGGVPYEQYFGPGTRLTVT.

In its sample, this clonotype was seen many times. The rearrangement joins TRBV7-3 to TRBJ2-5; 9 nucleotides match TRBD2. V dropped 2 bases and J dropped 4; count of bases not matched to a gene: 5. Germline V gives CDR1 SGHTA, CDR2 FQGTGA. The CDR3 has 15 residues. CDR3 DNA sequence: TGTGCCAGCAGCTTAGGGACTAGCAGTGGAGAGACCCAGTACTTC. Translated, it gives CASSLGTSSGETQYF.

This clonotype occurred many times. The V call is TRBV7-2, the J call TRBJ2-3; 13 bases match TRBD2. Trimming removed 5 bases from V and 6 bases from J; junction bases left unmatched: 8. Germline V CDR1 and CDR2: SGHTA, FQGNSA. The CDR3 runs to 16 residues. The CDR3 region is CASSQTSGRAADTQYF. The CDR3 nucleotides read TGTGCCAGCAGCCAAACTAGCGGGAGGGCCGCCGATACGCAGTATTTT.

The CDR3 DNA reads as TGTGCCAGCAGTGGGGGAACGACTCAGCCCCAGCATTTT. Translating it yields CASSGGTTQPQHF. The chain uses TRBV12-3 or TRBV12-4 and TRBJ1-5; D might be TRBD1 (5 bases). The V end was cut by 5 bases, the J end by 6 bases, with 11 bases between. CDR3 length: 13 residues.

Many counts were recorded for this clonotype. The V call is TRBV7-3, the J call TRBJ2-5, with D perhaps TRBD2 (5 bases). The CDR3 consists of 13 residues. The ends were cut back, 1 base at V and 7 bases at J, with 10 bases in the middle. From germline, CDR1 is SGHTA and CDR2 FQGTGA. CDR3 residues: CASSLNREGTQYF. The CDR3, as DNA: TGTGCCAGCAGCTTAAACCGAGAGGGGACCCAGTACTTC.

This clonotype was detected a few times. V is TRBV24-1 and J is TRBJ2-3, with a possible D match to TRBD1 (5 bases). Trimming took off 5 bases at V and 6 bases at J, with 11 bases between the two ends. Germline CDR1 is KGHDR and CDR2 is SFDVKD. The CDR3 has 13 residues. Here the CDR3 reads CATSAQGGDTQYF. The CDR3 nucleotides read TGTGCCACCAGTGCCCAGGGCGGTGATACGCAGTATTTT.

This clonotype was found many times. The gene calls are TRBV20-1 and TRBJ2-2, with D possibly matching TRBD2 (5 bases). This CDR3 comprises 12 residues. Germline V lookup: CDR1 DFQATT, CDR2 SNEGSKA (reference sequence). The germline V and J ends were trimmed by 5 bases and 13 bases, with 17 bases remaining between them. DNA of the CDR3: TGCAGTGCTCCCGACTACCTTGGATGGCTGTTTTTT. Translated: CSAPDYLGWLFF.

This chain uses TRBV5-4 with TRBJ2-1; the D is unclear. The V end was cut by 1 base, the J end by 4 bases, with 21 bases between. CDR3 size: 18 residues. Germline CDR1 is SGHNT and CDR2 is YYREEE (reference sequence). The CDR3 reads CASSLKISAANVYNEQFF. DNA of the CDR3: TGTGCCAGCAGCTTGAAAATAAGCGCGGCCAACGTATACAATGAGCAGTTCTTC. Full variable domain (remainder filled in from reference TRBV5-4 and TRBJ2-1): ETGVTQSPTHLIKTRGQQVTLRCSSQSGHNTVSWYQQALGQGPQFIFQYYREEENGRGNFPPRFSGLQFPNYSSELNVNALELDDSALYLCASSLKISAANVYNEQFFGPGTRLTVL.

In its sample, this clonotype was seen a few times. The chain employs TRBV24-1 and TRBJ2-2, with 11 bases matching TRBD2. There are 15 residues in the CDR3. V lost 5 bases and J lost 7; bases outside the gene matches: 5. Germline V gene sequence: CDR1 KGHDR, CDR2 SFDVKD. CDR3 nucleotides: TGTGCCACCAGTGCGAGGCTAGCGGGAGGCGGGGAGCTGTTTTTT. Encoded protein: CATSARLAGGGELFF.

This clonotype was found a few times. The chain is built from TRBV6-6 and TRBJ2-3; no clear D gene. The V gene's germline CDR1 is MNHNY and CDR2 SVGAGI (reference sequence). V dropped 2 bases and J dropped 4 bases, with 4 bases sitting between them. CDR3 length equals 12 residues. The CDR3 spells CASSYRSDTQYF. CDR3 in DNA: TGTGCCAGCAGTTACAGGTCAGATACGCAGTATTTT.

The V call is TRBV12-3 or TRBV12-4, the J call TRBJ1-6; D ambiguous. The CDR3 contains 13 residues. V was trimmed by 5 bases and J by 6 bases, leaving 8 bases between them. CDR3 region: CASSETGNSPLHF. CDR3 coding DNA: TGTGCCAGCAGTGAGACGGGTAATTCACCCCTCCACTTT.

There are a few counts of this clonotype. The chain joins TRBV7-9 to TRBJ1-5; D remains ambiguous. This CDR3 comprises 14 residues. Germline loops: CDR1 SEHNR, CDR2 FQNEAQ (reference sequence). The V end was cut by 0 bases, the J end by 5 bases, with 8 bases between. The CDR3 DNA follows: TGTGCCAGCAGCTTAGCAGGTTTTCATCAGCCCCAGCATTTT. Protein product: CASSLAGFHQPQHF.

This clonotype was picked up many times. The chain joins TRBV29-1 to TRBJ2-5, with 7 nucleotides matching TRBD1. Per the germline V gene, CDR1 is SQVTM and CDR2 is ANQGSEA. The CDR3 has 13 amino acids. The V gene end was trimmed by 3 bases and the J gene end by 5 bases; junction bases not matched to a gene: 6. The CDR3 DNA is TGCAGCGTTGATACAGGGGCCTGGGAGACCCAGTACTTC. This gives the protein CSVDTGAWETQYF.

This clonotype was seen repeatedly, ten times or more. V is TRBV7-2 and J is TRBJ2-3, with TRBD2 matching 7 bases. V gave up 4 bases and J gave up 0 bases; unmatched junction bases: 13. CDR1 and CDR2 from the germline V gene are SGHTA and FQGNSA. This CDR3 region has 18 residues. In DNA, the CDR3 is TGTGCCAGCAGCTCATTTCTCACGAGTAGCGGGAGCACAGATACGCAGTATTTT. Its protein product is CASSSFLTSSGSTDTQYF.

This clonotype was seen at least ten times. The gene calls are TRBV28 and TRBJ1-4; the D gene is possibly TRBD1 (5 bases). V lost 6 bases to trimming and J lost 10 bases, with 18 bases between them. The CDR3 contains 14 residues. CDR1 and CDR2 from the germline V gene are MDHEN and SYDVKM. The CDR3 region has the DNA TGTGCCAGCAGACTATCGGGGCTTATGGGAAAACTGTTTTTT. It codes for CASRLSGLMGKLFF. The full variable domain, rest sourced from reference TRBV28 and TRBJ1-4, is DVKVTQSSRYLVKRTGEKVFLECVQDMDHENMFWYRQDPGLGLRLIYFSYDVKMKEKGDIPEGYSVSREKKERFSLILESASTNQTSMYLCASRLSGLMGKLFFGSGTQLSVL.

This clonotype occurred many times. The chain uses TRBV2 and TRBJ2-5; D unresolved. The CDR3 sequence is 14 residues long. Germline V gene sequence: CDR1 SNHLY, CDR2 FYNNEI. The germline V and J ends were trimmed by 4 bases and 4 bases, with 13 bases remaining between them. The CDR3 is CASSGHPLLETQYF. CDR3 nucleotides: TGTGCCAGCAGTGGACATCCGCTTTTAGAGACCCAGTACTTC.

The chain combines TRBV7-8 with TRBJ2-6; 7 positions agree with TRBD1. J gave up 0 bases and V 5 bases, and 10 bases lay outside the gene matches. CDR3 size: 18 residues. Germline V gene data show CDR1 as SGHVS and CDR2 as FQNEAQ. The CDR3 sequence: CASSVRDSLFSGANVLTF. For the CDR3, the DNA is TGTGCCAGCAGCGTCCGGGACAGCCTATTCTCTGGGGCCAACGTCCTGACTTTC.

This clonotype came up many times. The CDR3 nucleotides are TGTGCCAGCAGCTTCGGGGGATCGAGCGGGGGTGAAGCTTTCTTT. Its translation is CASSFGGSSGGEAFF. This chain links TRBV5-8 with TRBJ1-1, with D perhaps matching TRBD1 (5 bases). The CDR3 has 15 amino acids. Germline V CDR1 and CDR2: SGHTS, YDEGEE. V was pared by 2 bases and J by 7 bases, with 18 bases between.